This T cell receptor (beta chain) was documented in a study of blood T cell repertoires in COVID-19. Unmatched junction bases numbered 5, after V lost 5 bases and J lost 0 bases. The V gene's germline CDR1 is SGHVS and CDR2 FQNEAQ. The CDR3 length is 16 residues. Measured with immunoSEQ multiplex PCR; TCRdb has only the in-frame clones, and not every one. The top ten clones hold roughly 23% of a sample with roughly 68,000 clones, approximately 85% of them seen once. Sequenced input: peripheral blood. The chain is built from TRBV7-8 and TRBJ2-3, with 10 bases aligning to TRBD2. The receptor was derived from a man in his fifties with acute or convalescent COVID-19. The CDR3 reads CASSKRAGGSTDTQYF. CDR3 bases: TGTGCCAGCAGCAAACGAGCGGGGGGGAGCACAGATACGCAGTATTTT.